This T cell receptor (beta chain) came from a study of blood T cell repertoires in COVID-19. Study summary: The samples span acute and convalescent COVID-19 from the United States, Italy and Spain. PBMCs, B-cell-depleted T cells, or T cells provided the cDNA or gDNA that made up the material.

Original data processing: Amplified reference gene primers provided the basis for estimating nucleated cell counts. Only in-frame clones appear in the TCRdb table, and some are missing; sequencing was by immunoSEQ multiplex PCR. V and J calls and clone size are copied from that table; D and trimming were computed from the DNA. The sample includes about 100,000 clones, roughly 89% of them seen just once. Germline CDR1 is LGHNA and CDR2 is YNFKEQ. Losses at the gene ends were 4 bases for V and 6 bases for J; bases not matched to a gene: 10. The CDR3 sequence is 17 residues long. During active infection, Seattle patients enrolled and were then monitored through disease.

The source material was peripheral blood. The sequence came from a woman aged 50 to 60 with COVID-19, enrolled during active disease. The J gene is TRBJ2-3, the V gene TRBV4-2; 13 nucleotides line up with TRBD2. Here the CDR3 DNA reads TGTGCCAGCAGCCGAGAAGATACTAGCGGGGGGGCGGATACGCAGTATTTT. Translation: CASSREDTSGGADTQYF.